This TCR beta chain was recorded in a study of glioma-infiltrating T cells after dendritic cell vaccination. CDR3 length: 15 residues. Germline lookup yields CDR1 SGHTA and CDR2 FQGTGA. V was cut by 3 bases and J by 3 bases, with 13 bases left in between. TCRdb's table, derived via immunoSEQ multiplex PCR, lists solely in-frame clones and lacks some. The sample holds 55,000 to 75,000 clones; around 81% are singletons and the top ten take 7.9%. The sequencing here drew on blood, taken before dendritic cell vaccination. The TCR was taken from a human donor with glioblastoma. The chain uses TRBV7-3 and TRBJ2-3; D perhaps matches TRBD1 (5 bases). Written as DNA, the CDR3 is TGTGCCAGCAGCTTTAGGGGATCTGGAACAGATACGCAGTATTTT. This encodes CASSFRGSGTDTQYF.